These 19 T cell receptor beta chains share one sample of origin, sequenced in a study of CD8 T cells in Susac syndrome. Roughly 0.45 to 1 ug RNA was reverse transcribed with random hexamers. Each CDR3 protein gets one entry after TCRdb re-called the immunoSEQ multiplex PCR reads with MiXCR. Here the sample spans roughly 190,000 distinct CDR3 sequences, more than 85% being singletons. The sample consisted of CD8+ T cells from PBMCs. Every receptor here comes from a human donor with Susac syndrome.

Here the CDR3 DNA reads TGTGCCAGCAGTTTTAGGTCAGAGCAGTTCTTC. This gives the protein CASSFRSEQFF. This rearrangement joins TRBV28 to TRBJ2-1; D not resolved. The V gene's germline CDR1 is MDHEN and CDR2 SYDVKM. The V end lost 3 bases, the J end lost 10 bases, and 7 bases lay between the germline ends. The CDR3 totals 11 residues.

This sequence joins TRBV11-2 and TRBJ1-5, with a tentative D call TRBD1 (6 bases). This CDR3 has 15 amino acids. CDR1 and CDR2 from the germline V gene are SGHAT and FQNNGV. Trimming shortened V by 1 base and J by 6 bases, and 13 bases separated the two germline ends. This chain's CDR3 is CASSLATGARQPQHF. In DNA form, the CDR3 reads TGTGCCAGCAGCTTAGCGACAGGAGCGCGTCAGCCCCAGCATTTT.

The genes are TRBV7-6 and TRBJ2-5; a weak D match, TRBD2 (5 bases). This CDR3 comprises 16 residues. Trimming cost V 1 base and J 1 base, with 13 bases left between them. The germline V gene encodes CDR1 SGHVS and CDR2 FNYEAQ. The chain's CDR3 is CASSLGAQLVQETQYF. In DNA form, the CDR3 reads TGTGCCAGCAGCTTAGGGGCCCAACTAGTCCAAGAGACCCAGTACTTC. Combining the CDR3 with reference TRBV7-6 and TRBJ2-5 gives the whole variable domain GAGVSQSPRYKVTKRGQDVALRCDPISGHVSLYWYRQALGQGPEFLTYFNYEAQQDKSGLPNDRFSAERPEGSISTLTIQRTEQRDSAMYRCASSLGAQLVQETQYFGPGTRLLVL.

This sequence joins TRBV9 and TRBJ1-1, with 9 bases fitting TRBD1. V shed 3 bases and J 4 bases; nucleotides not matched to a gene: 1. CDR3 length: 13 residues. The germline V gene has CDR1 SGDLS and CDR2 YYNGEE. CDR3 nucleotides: TGTGCCAGCAGCGGGACAGGGGTCACTGAAGCTTTCTTT. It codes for CASSGTGVTEAFF.

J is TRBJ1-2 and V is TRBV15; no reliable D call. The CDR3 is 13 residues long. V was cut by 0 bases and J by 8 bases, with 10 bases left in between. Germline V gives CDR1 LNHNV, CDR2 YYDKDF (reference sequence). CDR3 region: CATSRDRIEGYTF. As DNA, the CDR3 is TGTGCCACCAGCAGAGATCGAATTGAGGGCTACACCTTC.

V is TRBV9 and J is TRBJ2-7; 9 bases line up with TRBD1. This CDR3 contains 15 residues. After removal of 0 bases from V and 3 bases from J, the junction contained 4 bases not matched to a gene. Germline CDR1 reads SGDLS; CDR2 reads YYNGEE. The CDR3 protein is CASSVGDRASYEQYF. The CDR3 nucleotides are TGTGCCAGCAGCGTAGGGGACAGGGCTAGCTACGAGCAGTACTTC.

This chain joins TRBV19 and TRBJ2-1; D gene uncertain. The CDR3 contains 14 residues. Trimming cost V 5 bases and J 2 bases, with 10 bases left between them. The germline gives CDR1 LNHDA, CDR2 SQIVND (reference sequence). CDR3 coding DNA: TGTGCCAGTAGTGTACTGCTCACCTACAATGAGCAGTTCTTC. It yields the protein CASSVLLTYNEQFF.

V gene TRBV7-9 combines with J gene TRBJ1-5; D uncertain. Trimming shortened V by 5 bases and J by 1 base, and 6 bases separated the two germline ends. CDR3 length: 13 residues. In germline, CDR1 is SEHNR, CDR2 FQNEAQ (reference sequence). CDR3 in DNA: TGTGCCAGCAGCCCACAGAGCAATCAGCCCCAGCATTTT. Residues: CASSPQSNQPQHF.

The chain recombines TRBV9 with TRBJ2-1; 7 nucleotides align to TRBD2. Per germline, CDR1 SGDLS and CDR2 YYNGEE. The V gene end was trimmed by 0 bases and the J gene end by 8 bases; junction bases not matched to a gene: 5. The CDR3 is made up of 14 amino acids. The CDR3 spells CASSVASGAHEQFF. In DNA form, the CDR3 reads TGTGCCAGCAGCGTAGCTAGCGGTGCCCATGAGCAGTTCTTC.

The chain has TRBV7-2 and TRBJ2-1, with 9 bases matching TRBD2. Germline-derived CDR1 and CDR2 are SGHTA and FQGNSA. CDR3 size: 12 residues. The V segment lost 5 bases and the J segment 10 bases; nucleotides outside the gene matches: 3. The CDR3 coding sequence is TGTGCCAGCAGCGCTAGCGGGATCGAGCAGTTCTTC. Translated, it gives CASSASGIEQFF.

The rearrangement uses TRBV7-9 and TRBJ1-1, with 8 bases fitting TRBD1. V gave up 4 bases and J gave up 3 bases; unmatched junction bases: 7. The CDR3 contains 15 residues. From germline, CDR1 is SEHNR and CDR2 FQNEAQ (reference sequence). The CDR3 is CASSSGDRQYTEAFF. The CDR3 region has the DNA TGTGCCAGCAGCTCTGGGGACAGGCAATACACTGAAGCTTTCTTT.

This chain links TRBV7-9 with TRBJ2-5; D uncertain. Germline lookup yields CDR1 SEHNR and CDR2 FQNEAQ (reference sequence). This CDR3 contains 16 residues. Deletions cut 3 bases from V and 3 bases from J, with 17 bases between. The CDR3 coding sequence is TGTGCCAGCAGCTTGCCGGACCTCCTCGAAAAAGAGACCCAGTACTTC. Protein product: CASSLPDLLEKETQYF. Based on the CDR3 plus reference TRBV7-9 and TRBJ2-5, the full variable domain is DTGVSQNPRHKITKRGQNVTFRCDPISEHNRLYWYRQTLGQGPEFLTYFQNEAQLEKSRLLSDRFSAERPKGSFSTLEIQRTEQGDSAMYLCASSLPDLLEKETQYFGPGTRLLVL.

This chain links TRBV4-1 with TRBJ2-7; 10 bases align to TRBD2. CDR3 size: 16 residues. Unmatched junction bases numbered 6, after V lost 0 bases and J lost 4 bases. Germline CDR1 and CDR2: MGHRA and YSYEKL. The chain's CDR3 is CASSQEEREGQYEQYF. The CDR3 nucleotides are TGCGCCAGCAGCCAAGAGGAGCGGGAGGGCCAATACGAGCAGTACTTC.

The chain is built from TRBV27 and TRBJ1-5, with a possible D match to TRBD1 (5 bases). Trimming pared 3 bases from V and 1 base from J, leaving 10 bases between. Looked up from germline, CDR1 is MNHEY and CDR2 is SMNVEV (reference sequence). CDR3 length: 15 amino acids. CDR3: CASSFTGGSNQPQHF. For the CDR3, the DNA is TGTGCCAGCAGTTTCACGGGGGGGAGCAATCAGCCCCAGCATTTT.

CDR3 nucleotides: TGTGCCAGCAGTTACGAGGGTTCCACTGGAAACACCATATATTTT. Protein sequence: CASSYEGSTGNTIYF. This chain joins TRBV6-5 and TRBJ1-3, with D hard to call. CDR3 length: 15 residues. The V end lost 2 bases, the J end lost 2 bases, and 10 bases lay between the germline ends. Germline V gives CDR1 MNHEY, CDR2 SVGAGI.

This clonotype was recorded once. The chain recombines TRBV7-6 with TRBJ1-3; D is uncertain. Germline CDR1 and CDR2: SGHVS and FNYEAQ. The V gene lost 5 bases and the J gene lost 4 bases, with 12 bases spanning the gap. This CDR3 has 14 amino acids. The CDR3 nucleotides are TGTGCCAGCAGCCCTACCCCGGCCGGAAACACCATATATTTT. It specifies CASSPTPAGNTIYF.

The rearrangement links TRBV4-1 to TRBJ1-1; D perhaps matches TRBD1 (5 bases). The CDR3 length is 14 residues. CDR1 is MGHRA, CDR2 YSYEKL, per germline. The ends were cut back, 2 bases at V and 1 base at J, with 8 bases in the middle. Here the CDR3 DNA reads TGCGCCAGCAGCCAACAGGGCCCGAACACTGAAGCTTTCTTT. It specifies CASSQQGPNTEAFF.

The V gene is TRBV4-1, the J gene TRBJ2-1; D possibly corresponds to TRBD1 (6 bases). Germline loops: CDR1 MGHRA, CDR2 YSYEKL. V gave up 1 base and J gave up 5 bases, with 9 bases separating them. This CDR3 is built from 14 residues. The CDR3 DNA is TGCGCCAGCAGCCAAGGTGCAGGGGACAATGAGCAGTTCTTC. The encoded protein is CASSQGAGDNEQFF.

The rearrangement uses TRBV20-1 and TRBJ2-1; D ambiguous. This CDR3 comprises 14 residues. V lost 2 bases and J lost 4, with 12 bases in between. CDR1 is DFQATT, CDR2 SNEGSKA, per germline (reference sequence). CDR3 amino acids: CSARIEPLYNEQFF. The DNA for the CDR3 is TGCAGTGCTAGAATCGAGCCTCTTTACAATGAGCAGTTCTTC.